These 17 T cell receptor beta chains share one sample of origin, sequenced in a study of blood T cells in healthy people across ages. A second PCR of roughly 7 to 11 cycles used a sample-barcoded 5' primer and a J-beta primer mix. Using its own MiXCR run on the 5' RACE reads, TCRdb lists one record per CDR3 protein. The data contain hundreds of thousands of distinct CDR3 sequences, 45% to 50% of them singletons. The sample was blood. Receptors were obtained from a woman aged 55-70 years in good health.

The V and J genes are TRBV29-1 and TRBJ2-1, with a weak D call TRBD1 (6 bases). This CDR3 spans 13 amino acids. The germline V gene encodes CDR1 SQVTM and CDR2 ANQGSEA. Trimming shortened V by 5 bases and J by 4 bases, and 12 bases separated the two germline ends. The CDR3 nucleotides read TGCAGCGTTTCCCAGGGGCCTTACAATGAGCAGTTCTTC. This sequence encodes CSVSQGPYNEQFF.

This clonotype was observed a single time. At one end the junction does not follow the germline gene, possibly because of a read error. This chain uses TRBV12-3 or TRBV12-4 with TRBJ2-5; D is unresolved. CDR3 length equals 15 residues. The CDR3 reads CASSLDGPGDYEQSF. The CDR3 region has the DNA TGTGCCAGCAGTTTGGACGGGCCCGGAGATTACGAGCAGTCCTTC.

The CDR3 here is CASSQGEGGFDQPQHF. The DNA for the CDR3 is TGTGCCAGCAGCCAAGGGGAAGGGGGCTTCGATCAGCCCCAGCATTTT. The J gene is TRBJ1-5, the V gene TRBV4-2; 7 bases match TRBD1. The CDR3 runs 16 residues. CDR1 LGHNA and CDR2 YNFKEQ come from the germline V gene. V was clipped by 1 base and J by 5 bases; unmatched bases: 8.

This clonotype was seen repeatedly, ten times or more. V gene TRBV4-2 combines with J gene TRBJ2-4; 11 nucleotides agree with TRBD1. Trimming at V came to 3 bases and at J to 8 bases, leaving 0 bases not matched to a gene. Germline CDR1 LGHNA, CDR2 YNFKEQ. The CDR3 covers 13 residues. The CDR3 reads CASSQGQGDIQYF. CDR3 nucleotides: TGTGCCAGCAGCCAGGGACAGGGGGACATTCAGTACTTC.

The chain links TRBV28 to TRBJ1-2; possible D gene TRBD1, 6 bases. The V gene lost 3 bases and the J gene lost 1 base, with 15 bases spanning the gap. This CDR3 spans 16 amino acids. CDR1 MDHEN and CDR2 SYDVKM come from the germline V gene. The CDR3 coding sequence is TGTGCCAGCAGTTTGGCAGGGGTCCTATATAACTATGGCTACACCTTC. Its protein product is CASSLAGVLYNYGYTF.

The chain is built from TRBV3-1 and TRBJ2-5; D ambiguous. The V and J ends lost 5 bases and 0 bases respectively, with 7 bases between them. Germline V lookup: CDR1 LGHDT, CDR2 YNNKEL (reference sequence). This CDR3 is built from 13 residues. CDR3 DNA: TGTGCCAGCAGCACCTTGAACCAAGAGACCCAGTACTTC. This gives the protein CASSTLNQETQYF.

V usage is TRBV28 and J usage is TRBJ2-1, with D maybe TRBD1 (5 bases). Trimming took off 5 bases at V and 0 bases at J, with 14 bases between the two ends. The CDR3 is 16 residues long. CDR1 and CDR2 from the germline V gene are MDHEN and SYDVKM. The CDR3 DNA is TGTGCCAGCAGTACAGGTGCTGAGAGCTCCTACAATGAGCAGTTCTTC. Amino acid sequence: CASSTGAESSYNEQFF.

J is TRBJ2-1 and V is TRBV3-1; either TRBD1 or TRBD2 may supply D (5 bases each). The DNA end favors TRBJ2-7, so the J call may be wrong. CDR3 length equals 16 residues. Per the germline V gene, CDR1 is LGHDT and CDR2 is YNNKEL (reference sequence). CDR3 sequence: CASSQDLGLAYNEQYF. For the CDR3, the DNA is TGTGCCAGCAGCCAAGATCTGGGGCTAGCTTACAATGAGCAGTACTTC.

On this clonotype: A read error may produce the germline difference seen at one junction end. V is TRBV20-1 and J is TRBJ1-1; D unclear. Per germline, CDR1 DFQATT and CDR2 SNEGSKA (reference sequence). The CDR3 contains 14 residues. CDR3 bases: TGTAGTGCTAGTTTACCGGGAGTCTCCACTGAAGCTTTCTTT. This translates into CSASLPGVSTEAFF.

The rearrangement uses TRBV5-1 and TRBJ2-5, with D hard to call. V was shortened by 4 bases and J by 4 bases, with 17 bases between the two germline ends. The germline V gene has CDR1 SGHRS and CDR2 YFSETQ. This CDR3 contains 15 residues. Here the CDR3 reads CASSPALEFGETQYF. The CDR3 DNA is TGCGCCAGCAGCCCAGCTCTAGAATTTGGAGAGACCCAGTACTTC.

This clonotype was observed a handful of times. The genes are TRBV10-3 and TRBJ2-1; the match to TRBD1 covers 11 bases. Germline CDR1 reads ENHRY; CDR2 reads SYGVKD. The CDR3 is 18 residues long. With 2 bases clipped from V and 3 bases from J, the junction kept 9 bases outside the gene matches. The CDR3 nucleotides are TGTGCCATCAGTGAGGTTGGTGTCGGGACAGGGGGCTACAATGAGCAGTTCTTC. Its protein is CAISEVGVGTGGYNEQFF.

The chain couples TRBV6-6 to TRBJ1-2; 7 nucleotides align to TRBD1. The length of the CDR3 is 14 residues. The germline V gene encodes CDR1 MNHNY and CDR2 SVGAGI (reference sequence). V was clipped by 6 bases and J by 4 bases; unmatched bases: 8. In DNA form, the CDR3 reads TGTGCCAGCAGAAACAGGGGTGGAGGCTATGGCTACACCTTC. Protein sequence: CASRNRGGGYGYTF.

The rearrangement joins TRBV7-8 to TRBJ2-5; D is ambiguous. The V end lost 5 bases, the J end lost 7 bases, and 11 bases lay between the germline ends. CDR3 size: 12 residues. Germline V gene data show CDR1 as SGHVS and CDR2 as FQNEAQ. The CDR3 protein is CASSPQTGTQYF. CDR3 nucleotides: TGTGCCAGCAGCCCGCAGACTGGGACCCAGTACTTC.

This clonotype has more than one count but fewer than ten. The V gene is TRBV20-1, the J gene TRBJ2-7; TRBD1 is a possible D gene (6 bases). The CDR3 is 13 amino acids. The germline V gene encodes CDR1 DFQATT and CDR2 SNEGSKA (reference sequence). Trimming pared 3 bases from V and 0 bases from J, leaving 9 bases between. For the CDR3, the DNA is TGCAGTGCTAGTCTGGACAGCTCCTACGAGCAGTACTTC. Translating gives CSASLDSSYEQYF.

The CDR3 spells CASSVSLGRPDYNEQFF. CDR3 nucleotides: TGTGCCAGCAGCGTATCTTTAGGGCGGCCAGATTACAATGAGCAGTTCTTC. This rearrangement joins TRBV9 to TRBJ2-1, with D unclear. CDR3 length: 17 amino acids. Germline assignment: CDR1 SGDLS and CDR2 YYNGEE. The V gene lost 1 base and the J gene lost 4 bases, with 18 bases spanning the gap.

V and J are TRBV29-1 and TRBJ1-5; no clear D gene. The CDR3 contains 13 residues. The germline V gene encodes CDR1 SQVTM and CDR2 ANQGSEA. V was pared by 5 bases and J by 0 bases, with 8 bases between. CDR3 coding DNA: TGCAGCGTTCGGACGGATAGCAATCAGCCCCAGCATTTT. Amino acid sequence: CSVRTDSNQPQHF.

The chain links TRBV29-1 to TRBJ1-1; TRBD1 might be the D (6 bases). The CDR3 totals 12 residues. CDR1 is SQVTM and CDR2 is ANQGSEA in the germline V gene. V lost 4 bases to trimming and J lost 2 bases, with 8 bases between them. CDR3 residues: CSVADSNTEAFF. The CDR3 nucleotides read TGCAGCGTTGCGGACAGCAACACTGAAGCTTTCTTT. Full variable domain (missing parts from reference TRBV29-1 and TRBJ1-1): SAVISQKPSRDICQRGTSLTIQCQVDSQVTMMFWYRQQPGQSLTLIATANQGSEATYESGFVIDKFPISRPNLTFSTLTVSNMSPEDSSIYLCSVADSNTEAFFGQGTRLTVV.